The 2 T cell receptor beta chains listed next were all sequenced from one sample in a study of Ad26.COV2.S vaccination and SARS-CoV-2 variants. Treatment of the sample: about 20 received Ad26.COV2.S at low or high dose, single or two shots; about 5 received placebo; per-sample allocation not given. Samples came from day 63 after the first vaccine or placebo injection. Assay: immunoSEQ multiplex PCR; the TCRdb copy retains only in-frame clones and omits some. The repertoire holds roughly 700,000 clones, with roughly nine tenths as singletons. The sample was peripheral blood, taken in a trial of Ad26.COV2.S vaccine versus placebo. Receptor source: a person aged 18-60 years who received the Ad26.COV2.S COVID-19 vaccine or a placebo.

Remarks on this clone: This specimen includes other DNA sequences encoding the same CDR3. The rearrangement links TRBV7-9 to TRBJ1-1, with a weak D call TRBD1 (6 bases). Germline CDR1 and CDR2: SEHNR and FQNEAQ (reference sequence). The V end was cut by 5 bases, the J end by 0 bases, with 13 bases between. The CDR3 has 15 residues. CDR3 protein: CASSLSQGLNTEAFF. The DNA of the CDR3 is TGTGCCAGCAGCCTATCCCAGGGGCTGAACACTGAAGCTTTCTTT.

The J gene is TRBJ2-2, the V gene TRBV10-3; unclear D gene. The germline CDR1 and CDR2 sequences are ENHRY and SYGVKD. The ends were cut back, 0 bases at V and 7 bases at J, with 6 bases in the middle. CDR3 length: 13 amino acids. The chain's CDR3 is CAISESVGGELFF. In DNA form, the CDR3 reads TGTGCCATCAGTGAGTCGGTAGGCGGGGAGCTGTTTTTT.